This T cell receptor (beta chain) was observed in a study of blood T cell repertoires in COVID-19. Overall study: Samples of COVID-19 (acute and convalescent) were obtained from the United States, Italy and Spain.

The authors' processing: Researchers report that nucleated cell counts were estimated from reference gene primer amplification. Produced via immunoSEQ multiplex PCR; TCRdb's table is partial and in-frame only. For V, J and clone size, that table is used; D and trimming come from the DNA. The sample holds roughly 100,000 clones; 65% to 75% are singletons and the top ten take 0.8% to 1%. The germline V gene has CDR1 SGHRS and CDR2 YFSETQ. Trimming removed 3 bases from V and 5 bases from J; junction bases left unmatched: 11. The CDR3 loop spans 15 amino acids. The V call is TRBV5-1, the J call TRBJ2-7; 7 nucleotides line up with TRBD1. The sample comprised peripheral blood. The receptor comes from a human donor with acute or convalescent COVID-19. The donor label of this sample is uncertain. The CDR3 loop is CASSSWGQTWDEQYF. CDR3 coding DNA: TGCGCCAGCAGCTCTTGGGGACAGACCTGGGACGAGCAGTACTTC.